Sequencing of this T cell receptor beta chain was carried out in a study of cytomegalovirus exposure and HLA in healthy donors. Germline V CDR1 and CDR2: MDHEN, SYDVKM. The CDR3 runs to 13 residues. V lost 7 bases to trimming and J lost 1 base, with 9 bases between them. Study outcomes and limitations: A later analysis reportedly identified an Asian-associated ancestry cluster as carrying fewer N-insertions than the roughly 670-donor mean. Cytomegalovirus status, reportedly, was diagnosed with high specificity and sensitivity by the classifier. Upon later analysis, HLA-associated TCR beta chains proved more clonally expanded than other, equally common chains. With DRB1 most and HLA-C fewest, TCR association rates differed between HLA loci in a later analysis.

The primer mix had 60 Vbeta and 13 Jbeta primers. Measured with immunoSEQ multiplex PCR; TCRdb has only the in-frame clones, and not every one. The sample has around 120,000 clones; roughly 80% are singletons. This clone occurred once. Antigen specificity is unknown. The rearrangement uses TRBV28 and TRBJ2-3; D may be TRBD1 (6 bases). The sequencing input was PBMCs. The sequence was collected from a female donor in good health and CMV-seropositive. CDR3 sequence: CASKGGGTDTQYF. Here the CDR3 DNA reads TGTGCCAGCAAAGGGGGAGGCACAGATACGCAGTATTTT.